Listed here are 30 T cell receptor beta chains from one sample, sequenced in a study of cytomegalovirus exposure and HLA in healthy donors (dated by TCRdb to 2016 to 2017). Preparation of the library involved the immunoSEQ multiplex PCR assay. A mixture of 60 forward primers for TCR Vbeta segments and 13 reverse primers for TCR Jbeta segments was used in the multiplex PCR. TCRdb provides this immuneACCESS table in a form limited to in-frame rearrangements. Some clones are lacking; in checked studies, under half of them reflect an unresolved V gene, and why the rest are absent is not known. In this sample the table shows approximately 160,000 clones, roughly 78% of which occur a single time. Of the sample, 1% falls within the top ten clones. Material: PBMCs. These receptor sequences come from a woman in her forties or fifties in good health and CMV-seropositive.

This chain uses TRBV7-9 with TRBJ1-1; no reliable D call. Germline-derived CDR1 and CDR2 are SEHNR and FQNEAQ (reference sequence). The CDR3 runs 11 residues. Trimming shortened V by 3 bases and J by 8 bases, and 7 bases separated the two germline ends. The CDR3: CASSFGREAFF. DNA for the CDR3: TGTGCCAGCAGCTTTGGCAGGGAAGCTTTCTTT.

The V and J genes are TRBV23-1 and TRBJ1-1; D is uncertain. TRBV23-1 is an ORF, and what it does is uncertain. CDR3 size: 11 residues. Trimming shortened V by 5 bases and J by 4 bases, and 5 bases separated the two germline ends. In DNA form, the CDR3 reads TGCGCCAGCAGTATTAGCACTGAAGCTTTCTTT. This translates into CASSISTEAFF.

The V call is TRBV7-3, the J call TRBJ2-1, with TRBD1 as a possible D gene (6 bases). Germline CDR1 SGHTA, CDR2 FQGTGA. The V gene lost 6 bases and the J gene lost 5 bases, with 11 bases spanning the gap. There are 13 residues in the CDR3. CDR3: CASSPGTHNEQFF. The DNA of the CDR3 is TGTGCCAGCAGTCCCGGGACACACAATGAGCAGTTCTTC.

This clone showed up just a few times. CDR3 in amino acids: CASSPHTPYSSYEQYF. In DNA, the CDR3 is TGTGCCAGCAGTCCCCATACGCCTTATAGCTCCTACGAGCAGTACTTC. The chain combines TRBV27 with TRBJ2-7; D gene ambiguous. Trimming stripped 5 bases from V and 0 bases from J, with 17 bases between. CDR1 and CDR2 from the germline V gene are MNHEY and SMNVEV (reference sequence). The CDR3 is made up of 16 amino acids.

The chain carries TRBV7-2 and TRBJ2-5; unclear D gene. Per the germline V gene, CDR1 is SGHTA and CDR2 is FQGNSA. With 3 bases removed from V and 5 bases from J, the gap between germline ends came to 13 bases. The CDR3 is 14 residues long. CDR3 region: CASSLRWRAETQYF. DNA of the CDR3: TGTGCCAGCAGCTTGCGTTGGAGAGCGGAGACCCAGTACTTC. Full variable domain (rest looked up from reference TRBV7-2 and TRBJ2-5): GAGVSQSPSNKVTEKGKDVELRCDPISGHTALYWYRQSLGQGLEFLIYFQGNSAPDKSGLPSDRFSAERTGGSVSTLTIQRTQQEDSAVYLCASSLRWRAETQYFGPGTRLLVL.

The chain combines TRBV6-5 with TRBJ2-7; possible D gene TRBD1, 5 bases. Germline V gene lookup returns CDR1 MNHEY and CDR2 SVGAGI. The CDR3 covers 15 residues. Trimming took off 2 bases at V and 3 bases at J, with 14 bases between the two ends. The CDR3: CASSYVEAGHYEQYF. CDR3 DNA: TGTGCCAGCAGTTACGTCGAGGCAGGGCACTACGAGCAGTACTTC.

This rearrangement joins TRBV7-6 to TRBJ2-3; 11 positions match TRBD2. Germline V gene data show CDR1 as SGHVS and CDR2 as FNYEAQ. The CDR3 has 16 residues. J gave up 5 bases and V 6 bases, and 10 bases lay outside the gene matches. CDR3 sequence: CASSLIAGGPGDTQYF. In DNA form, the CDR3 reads TGTGCCAGCAGTTTAATAGCGGGAGGGCCTGGAGATACGCAGTATTTT.

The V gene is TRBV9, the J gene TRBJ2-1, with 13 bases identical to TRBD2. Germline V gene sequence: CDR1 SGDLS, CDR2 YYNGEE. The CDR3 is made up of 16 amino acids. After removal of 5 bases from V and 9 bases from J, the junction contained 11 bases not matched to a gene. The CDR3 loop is CASSTRTSGSIAEQFF. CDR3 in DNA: TGTGCCAGCAGTACTCGGACTAGCGGGAGTATCGCTGAGCAGTTCTTC.

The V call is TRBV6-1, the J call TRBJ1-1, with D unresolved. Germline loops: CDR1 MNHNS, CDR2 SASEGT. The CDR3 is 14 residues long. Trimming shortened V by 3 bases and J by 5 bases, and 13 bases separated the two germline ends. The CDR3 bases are TGTGCCAGCAGTGACACAGCGGGTAGAACTGAAGCTTTCTTT. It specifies CASSDTAGRTEAFF.

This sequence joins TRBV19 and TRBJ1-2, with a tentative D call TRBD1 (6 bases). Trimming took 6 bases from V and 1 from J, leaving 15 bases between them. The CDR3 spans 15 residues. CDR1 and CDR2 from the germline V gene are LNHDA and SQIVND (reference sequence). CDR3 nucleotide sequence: TGTGCCAGTAGGGACAGTAGCCTTCGTAACTATGGCTACACCTTC. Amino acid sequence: CASRDSSLRNYGYTF.

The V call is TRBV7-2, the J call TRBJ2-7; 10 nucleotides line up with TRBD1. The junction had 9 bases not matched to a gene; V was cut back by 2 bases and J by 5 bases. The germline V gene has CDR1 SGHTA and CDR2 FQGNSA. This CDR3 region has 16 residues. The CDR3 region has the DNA TGTGCCAGCAGCTTAACCGGGACAGGGGTCCCCCACGAGCAGTACTTC. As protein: CASSLTGTGVPHEQYF.

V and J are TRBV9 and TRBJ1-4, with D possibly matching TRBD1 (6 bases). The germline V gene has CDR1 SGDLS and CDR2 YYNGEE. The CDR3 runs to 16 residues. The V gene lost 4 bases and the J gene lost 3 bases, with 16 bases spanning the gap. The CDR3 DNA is TGTGCCAGCAGCCCTACAGGGCTGGCGGCTAATGAAAAACTGTTTTTT. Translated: CASSPTGLAANEKLFF.

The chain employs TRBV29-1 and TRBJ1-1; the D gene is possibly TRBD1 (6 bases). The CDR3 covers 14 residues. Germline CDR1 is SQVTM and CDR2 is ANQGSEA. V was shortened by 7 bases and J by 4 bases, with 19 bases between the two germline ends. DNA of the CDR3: TGCAGCGCCCAACAGGGTAATCAGGGCACTGAAGCTTTCTTT. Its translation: CSAQQGNQGTEAFF.

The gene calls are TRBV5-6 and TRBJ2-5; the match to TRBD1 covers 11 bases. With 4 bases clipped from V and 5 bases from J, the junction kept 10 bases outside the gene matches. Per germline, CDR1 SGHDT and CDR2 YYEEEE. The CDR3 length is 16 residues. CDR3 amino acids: CASSRSGQGAWETQYF. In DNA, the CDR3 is TGTGCCAGCAGCCGATCAGGACAGGGGGCGTGGGAGACCCAGTACTTC. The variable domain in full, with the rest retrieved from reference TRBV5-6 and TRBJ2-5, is DAGVTQSPTHLIKTRGQQVTLRCSPKSGHDTVSWYQQALGQGPQFIFQYYEEEERQRGNFPDRFSGHQFPNYSSELNVNALLLGDSALYLCASSRSGQGAWETQYFGPGTRLLVL.

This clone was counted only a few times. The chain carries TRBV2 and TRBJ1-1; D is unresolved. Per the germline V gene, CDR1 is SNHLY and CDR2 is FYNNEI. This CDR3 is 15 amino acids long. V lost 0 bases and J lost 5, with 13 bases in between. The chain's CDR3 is CASSEARTSGTEAFF. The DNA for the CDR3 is TGTGCCAGCAGTGAAGCGCGCACGAGCGGAACTGAAGCTTTCTTT.

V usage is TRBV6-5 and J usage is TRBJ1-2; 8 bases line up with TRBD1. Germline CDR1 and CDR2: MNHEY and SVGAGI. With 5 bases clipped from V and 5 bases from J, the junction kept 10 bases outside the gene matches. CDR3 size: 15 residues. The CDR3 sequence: CASSPGQAKRYGYTF. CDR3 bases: TGTGCCAGCAGTCCGGGACAGGCAAAACGGTATGGCTACACCTTC.

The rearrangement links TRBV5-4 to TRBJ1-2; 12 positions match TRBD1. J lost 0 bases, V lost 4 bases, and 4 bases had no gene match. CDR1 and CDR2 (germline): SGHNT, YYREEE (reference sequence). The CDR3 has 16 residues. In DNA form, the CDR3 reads TGTGCCAGCAGCCCCGGGACAGGGGGCCCTAACTATGGCTACACCTTC. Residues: CASSPGTGGPNYGYTF.

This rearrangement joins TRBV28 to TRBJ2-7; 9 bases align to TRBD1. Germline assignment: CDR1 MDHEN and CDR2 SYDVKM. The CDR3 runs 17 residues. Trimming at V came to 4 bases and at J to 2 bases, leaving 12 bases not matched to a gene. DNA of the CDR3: TGTGCCAGCAGTTCCCCGGCTTCGGGACAGGGACCCTACGAGCAGTACTTC. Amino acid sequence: CASSSPASGQGPYEQYF. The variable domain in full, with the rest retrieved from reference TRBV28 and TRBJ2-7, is DVKVTQSSRYLVKRTGEKVFLECVQDMDHENMFWYRQDPGLGLRLIYFSYDVKMKEKGDIPEGYSVSREKKERFSLILESASTNQTSMYLCASSSPASGQGPYEQYFGPGTRLTVT.

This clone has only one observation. The CDR3 DNA is TGTGCCAGCCAACCTCTGGGACAGGGACGCGAAAAACTGTTTTTT. Translation: CASQPLGQGREKLFF. The rearrangement joins TRBV27 to TRBJ1-4; 9 bases are a match to TRBD1. V was pared by 8 bases and J by 8 bases, with 12 bases of the junction left unmatched. The CDR3 loop spans 15 amino acids. Germline-derived CDR1 and CDR2 are MNHEY and SMNVEV (reference sequence).

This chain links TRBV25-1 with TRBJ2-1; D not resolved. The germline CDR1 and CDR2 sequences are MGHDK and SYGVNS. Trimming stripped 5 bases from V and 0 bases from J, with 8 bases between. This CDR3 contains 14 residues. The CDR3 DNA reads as TGTGCCAGCAGTAATTCCAACTCCTACAATGAGCAGTTCTTC. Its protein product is CASSNSNSYNEQFF.

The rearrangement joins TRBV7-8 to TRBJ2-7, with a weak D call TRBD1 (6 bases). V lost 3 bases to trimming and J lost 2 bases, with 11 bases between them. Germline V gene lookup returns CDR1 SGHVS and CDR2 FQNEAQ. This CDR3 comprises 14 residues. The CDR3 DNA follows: TGTGCCAGCAGCTTCCGGGACAAACCCTACGAGCAGTACTTC. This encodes CASSFRDKPYEQYF.

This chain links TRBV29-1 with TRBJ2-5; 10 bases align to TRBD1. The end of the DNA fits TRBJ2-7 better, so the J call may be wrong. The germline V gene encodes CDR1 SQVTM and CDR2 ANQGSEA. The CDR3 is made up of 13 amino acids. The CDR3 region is CSARQGAAYEQYF. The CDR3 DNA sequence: TGCAGCGCCCGACAGGGGGCCGCGTACGAGCAGTACTTC.

CDR3 bases: TGTGCCAGCAGCTTGGGGGGTTCAGCGATGGAGCAGTTCTTC. Protein: CASSLGGSAMEQFF. This sequence joins TRBV7-6 and TRBJ2-1, with a tentative D call TRBD2 (6 bases). The CDR3 is 14 amino acids. Trimming removed 3 bases at V and 10 bases at J, with 16 bases between. Germline CDR1 and CDR2: SGHVS and FNYEAQ.

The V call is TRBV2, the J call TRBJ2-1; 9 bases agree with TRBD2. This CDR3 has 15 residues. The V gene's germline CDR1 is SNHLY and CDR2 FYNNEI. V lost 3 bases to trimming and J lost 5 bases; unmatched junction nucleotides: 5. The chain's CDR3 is CASSEVAGANNEQFF. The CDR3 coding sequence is TGTGCCAGCAGTGAGGTAGCGGGGGCCAACAATGAGCAGTTCTTC.

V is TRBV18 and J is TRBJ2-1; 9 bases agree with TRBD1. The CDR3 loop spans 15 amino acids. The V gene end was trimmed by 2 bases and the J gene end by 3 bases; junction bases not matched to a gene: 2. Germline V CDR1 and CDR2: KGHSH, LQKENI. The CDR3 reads CASSPTGGFYNEQFF. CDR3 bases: TGTGCCAGCTCACCAACAGGGGGCTTCTACAATGAGCAGTTCTTC.

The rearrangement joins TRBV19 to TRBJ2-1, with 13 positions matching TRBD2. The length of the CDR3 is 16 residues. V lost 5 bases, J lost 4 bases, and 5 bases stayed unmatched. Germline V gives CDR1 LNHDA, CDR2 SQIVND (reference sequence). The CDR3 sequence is CASSSLAGGGYNEQFF. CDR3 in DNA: TGTGCCAGTAGTTCACTAGCGGGGGGGGGATACAATGAGCAGTTCTTC. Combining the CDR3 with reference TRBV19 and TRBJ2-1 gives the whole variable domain DGGITQSPKYLFRKEGQNVTLSCEQNLNHDAMYWYRQDPGQGLRLIYYSQIVNDFQKGDIAEGYSVSREKKESFPLTVTSAQKNPTAFYLCASSSLAGGGYNEQFFGPGTRLTVL.

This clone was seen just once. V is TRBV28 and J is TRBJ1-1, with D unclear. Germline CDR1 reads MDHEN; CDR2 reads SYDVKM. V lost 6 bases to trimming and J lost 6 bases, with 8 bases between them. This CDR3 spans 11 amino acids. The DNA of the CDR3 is TGTGCCAGCAGACAGTACGCTGAAGCTTTCTTT. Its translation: CASRQYAEAFF.

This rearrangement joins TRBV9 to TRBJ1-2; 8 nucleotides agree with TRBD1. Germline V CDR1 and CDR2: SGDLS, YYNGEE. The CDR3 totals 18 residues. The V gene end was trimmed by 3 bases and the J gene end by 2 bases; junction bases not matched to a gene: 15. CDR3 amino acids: CASSASLQGGGLNYGYTF. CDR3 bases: TGTGCCAGCAGCGCCTCATTACAGGGGGGCGGCCTAAACTATGGCTACACCTTC.

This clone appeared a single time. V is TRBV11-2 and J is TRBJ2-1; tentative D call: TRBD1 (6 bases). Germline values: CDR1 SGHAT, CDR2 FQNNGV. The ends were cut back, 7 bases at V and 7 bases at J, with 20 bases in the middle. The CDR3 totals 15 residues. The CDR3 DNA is TGTGCCAGCAACCCAGGGGCCCGACTGAAAAATGAGCAGTTCTTC. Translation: CASNPGARLKNEQFF. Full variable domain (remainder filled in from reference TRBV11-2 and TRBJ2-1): EAGVAQSPRYKIIEKRQSVAFWCNPISGHATLYWYQQILGQGPKLLIQFQNNGVVDDSQLPKDRFSAERLKGVDSTLKIQPAKLEDSAVYLCASNPGARLKNEQFFGPGTRLTVL.

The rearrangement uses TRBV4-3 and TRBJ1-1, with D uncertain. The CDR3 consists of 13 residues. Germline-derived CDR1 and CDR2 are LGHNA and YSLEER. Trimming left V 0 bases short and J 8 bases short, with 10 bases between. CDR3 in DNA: TGCGCCAGCAGCCAAGAACGAGCACTGGAAGCTTTCTTT. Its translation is CASSQERALEAFF.